The rows below give T cell receptor beta chains drawn from one sample of a study of control samples from healthy donors and cancer patients. Some clones are missing from TCRdb's copy, which holds only in-frame ones; the method was immunoSEQ multiplex PCR. The profile shows approximately 100,000 clones, roughly 92% of them singletons. Sequenced material: blood. The receptors were sampled from a human donor in good health. The donor label of this sample is uncertain. The CDR3 runs from the conserved cysteine through the conserved F or W. D genes are given only for firm matches. Expanded clones are given a class, and other clones once, few, many or no size at all.

-	-	TRBJ1-2	TRBV10-2	TGCGCCAGCAGTGAGAAACAGCTAATGAGGCTGCGAGGCTGCTATGGCTACACCTTC	CASSEKQLMRLRGCYGYTF
-	-	TRBJ1-1	TRBV30	TGTGCCTGGAGCGTCCGAACCAACACTGAAGCTTTCTTT	CAWSVRTNTEAFF
-	-	TRBJ1-5	TRBV25-1	TGTGCCAGCAGCTTGGACGGCGGTCCCCAGCATTTT	CASSLDGGPQHF
-	TRBD1	TRBJ2-7	TRBV3-1/TRBV3-2	TGTGCCAGCAGCCAATCCGGGACAGGTGCCTACGAGCAGTACTTC	CASSQSGTGAYEQYF
-	TRBD1	TRBJ1-1	TRBV13	TGTGCCAGCAGCCTCAGGGACAGCACTGAAGCTTTCTTT	CASSLRDSTEAFF
-	-	TRBJ1-1	TRBV6-6	TGTGCCAGCAGTTCGACAGGGAACACTGAAGCTTTCTTT	CASSSTGNTEAFF
-	TRBD1	TRBJ2-7	TRBV10-2	TGCGCCAGCAGTCGGGGACAGGGGGCCTACGAGCAGTACTTC	CASSRGQGAYEQYF
-	-	TRBJ2-7	TRBV19	TGTGCCAGTAGTAAGGACGGGATCTCCTACGAGCAGTACTTC	CASSKDGISYEQYF
-	-	TRBJ1-1	TRBV12-3/TRBV12-4	TGTGCCAGCAGTTTAATTCTGAACACTGAAGCTTTCTTT	CASSLILNTEAFF
-	-	TRBJ1-1	TRBV29-1	TGCAGCGCCCCCGGACCGCACATGAACACTGAAGCTTTCTTT	CSAPGPHMNTEAFF
-	-	TRBJ1-3	TRBV25-1	TGTGCCAGCAGTGAATCGGGAACCTCTGGAAACACCATATATTTT	CASSESGTSGNTIYF
-	TRBD1	TRBJ1-2	TRBV4-2	TGTGCCAGCAGCCCAACCCGGGCAGGGGGCTATGGCTACACCTTC	CASSPTRAGGYGYTF
once	-	TRBJ1-4	TRBV3-1/TRBV3-2	TGTGCCAGCAGCCGGAGCTGGCAGGGGAATTTTGAAAAACTGTTTTTT	CASSRSWQGNFEKLFF
-	TRBD1	TRBJ2-2	TRBV12-5	TGTGCTAGTGGTTTGGTGGTTATCAGGGACAGAGGTACCGGGGAGCTGTTTTTT	CASGLVVIRDRGTGELFF
-	-	TRBJ1-1	TRBV28	TGTGCCAGCAGTTTATCAGGGATTTTAAGCGAAGCTTTCTTT	CASSLSGILSEAFF
-	-	TRBJ2-5	TRBV9	TGTGCCAGCAGCCCCCGGGGAGGGGGCGAGACCCAGTACTTC	CASSPRGGGETQYF
-	TRBD2	TRBJ2-3	TRBV10-3	TGTGCCATCAGTGGCCTAGCGGGGGGGGGCACAGATACGCAGTATTTT	CAISGLAGGGTDTQYF
-	-	TRBJ1-5	TRBV21-1	TGTGCCAGCAGAGATCAGCCCCAGCATTTT	CASRDQPQHF
-	TRBD1	TRBJ1-5	TRBV28	TGTGCCAGCGGGCTCAACCGGGACAGGGCTTACAATCAGCCCCAGCATTTT	CASGLNRDRAYNQPQHF
-	TRBD1	TRBJ2-5	TRBV6-5	TGTGCCAGCAGTTACGGGGCAGGGGGCCATGAGACCCAGTACTTC	CASSYGAGGHETQYF
once	-	TRBJ1-1	TRBV2	TGTGCCAGCAGTGAGTTGTACATGAACACTGAAGCTTTCTTT	CASSELYMNTEAFF
-	TRBD1	TRBJ2-1	TRBV5-1	TGCGCCAGCAGCGCCCAGGGGGATGAGCAGTTCTTC	CASSAQGDEQFF
-	-	TRBJ2-1	TRBV7-3	TGTGCCAGCAGCGGATCAGGGGGGGCTCTCAATGAGCAGTTCTTC	CASSGSGGALNEQFF